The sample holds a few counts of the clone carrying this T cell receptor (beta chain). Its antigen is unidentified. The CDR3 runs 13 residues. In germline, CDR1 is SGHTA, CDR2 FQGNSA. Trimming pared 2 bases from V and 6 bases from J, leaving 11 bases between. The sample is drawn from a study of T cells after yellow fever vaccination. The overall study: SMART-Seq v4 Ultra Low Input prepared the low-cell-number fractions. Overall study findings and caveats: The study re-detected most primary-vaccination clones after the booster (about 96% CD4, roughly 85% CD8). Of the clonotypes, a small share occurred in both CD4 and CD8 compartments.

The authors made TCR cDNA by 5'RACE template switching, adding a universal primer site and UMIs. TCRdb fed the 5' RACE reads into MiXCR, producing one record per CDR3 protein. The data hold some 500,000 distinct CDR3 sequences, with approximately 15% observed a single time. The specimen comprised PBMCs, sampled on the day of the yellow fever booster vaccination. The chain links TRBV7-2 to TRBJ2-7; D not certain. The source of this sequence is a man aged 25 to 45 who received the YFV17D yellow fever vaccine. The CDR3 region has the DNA TGTGCCAGCAGCTTATTGCTGCGTCGCGAGCAGTACTTC. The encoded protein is CASSLLLRREQYF.